The rows below give T cell receptor beta chains drawn from one sample of a study of human T cells and chemical hapten exposure. TCRdb reprocessed the RACE reads with MiXCR, giving one entry per CDR3 protein. This sample carries about 31,000 distinct CDR3 sequences, over 7% of them seen once, and the ten largest clones take approximately 9.9%. The sequenced material came from whole blood. These receptors were obtained from a human donor in good health. Some clones in this sample may be carry-over from other donors' samples. The CDR3 runs from the conserved cysteine through the conserved F or W. The D gene is left open where the match is weak. The size entry is marked missing in some rows and otherwise reads once, few, many or a size class.

clone size: many
V gene: TRBV28
D gene: NA
J gene: TRBJ2-7
CDR3 DNA: TGTGCCAGCAGTTTCATAAGAATGGGCTACGAGCAGTACTTC
CDR3 protein: CASSFIRMGYEQYF

clone size: many
V gene: TRBV3-1
D gene: NA
J gene: TRBJ1-6
CDR3 DNA: TGTGCCAGCAGCCAACGAGGGTTCGGCGATTCACCCCTCCACTTT
CDR3 protein: CASSQRGFGDSPLHF

clone size: NA
V gene: TRBV11-2
D gene: NA
J gene: TRBJ1-3
CDR3 DNA: TGTGCCAGCAGCTTAGAGCCTGGAAACACCATATATTTT
CDR3 protein: CASSLEPGNTIYF

clone size: many
V gene: TRBV20-1
D gene: TRBD1
J gene: TRBJ2-2
CDR3 DNA: TGCAGTGCTGGTACAGGGGGCATCACCGGGGAGCTGTTTTTT
CDR3 protein: CSAGTGGITGELFF

clone size: many
V gene: TRBV29-1
D gene: NA
J gene: TRBJ2-1
CDR3 DNA: TGCAGCGTAGTTAATAGGGCGTGGAATGAGCAGTTCTTC
CDR3 protein: CSVVNRAWNEQFF

clone size: few
V gene: TRBV18
D gene: NA
J gene: TRBJ1-2
CDR3 DNA: TGTGCCAGCTCACCAGGGGAGGCTGGCTACACCTTC
CDR3 protein: CASSPGEAGYTF

clone size: many
V gene: TRBV27
D gene: NA
J gene: TRBJ2-3
CDR3 DNA: TGTGCCAGCAGTTCCCGTGGTACAGATACGCAGTATTTT
CDR3 protein: CASSSRGTDTQYF

clone size: NA
V gene: TRBV7-8
D gene: NA
J gene: TRBJ1-1
CDR3 DNA: TGTGCCAGCAGCCCCTCTCTTGTAGATATGAGTACAGGGATTTTAGCTTTCTTT
CDR3 protein: CASSPSLVDMSTGILAFF

clone size: many
V gene: TRBV4-3
D gene: TRBD1
J gene: TRBJ1-2
CDR3 DNA: TGCGCCAGCAGCCAAGAAATGACAGGGGGCGGGGGATATGGCTACACCTTC
CDR3 protein: CASSQEMTGGGGYGYTF

clone size: NA
V gene: TRBV2
D gene: NA
J gene: TRBJ1-1
CDR3 DNA: TGTGCCAGCAGCTCTGAGAGGATATCGGACACTGAAGCTTTCTTT
CDR3 protein: CASSSERISDTEAFF

clone size: few
V gene: TRBV6-5
D gene: TRBD2
J gene: TRBJ2-3
CDR3 DNA: TGTGCCAGCCGGCGGGGGGTCTCAGATACGCAGTATTTT
CDR3 protein: CASRRGVSDTQYF

clone size: many
V gene: TRBV5-1
D gene: NA
J gene: TRBJ2-6
CDR3 DNA: TGCGCCAGCAGCTTGGGGGCAGCGTCGGCTTTTCGAGCCAACGTCCTGACTTTC
CDR3 protein: CASSLGAASAFRANVLTF

clone size: many
V gene: TRBV12-3/TRBV12-4
D gene: NA
J gene: TRBJ1-1
CDR3 DNA: TGTGCCAGCAGTTCCCTGGACAAGAACACTGAAGCTTTCTTT
CDR3 protein: CASSSLDKNTEAFF

clone size: many
V gene: TRBV19
D gene: NA
J gene: TRBJ1-2
CDR3 DNA: TGTGCCAGTAGCCCGGGGCAGGGGAACTATGGCTACACCTTC
CDR3 protein: CASSPGQGNYGYTF

clone size: many
V gene: TRBV12-3/TRBV12-4
D gene: NA
J gene: TRBJ1-3
CDR3 DNA: TGTGCCAGCAGATCCCGGGACGCCGGAAACACCATATATTTT
CDR3 protein: CASRSRDAGNTIYF

clone size: NA
V gene: TRBV20-1
D gene: NA
J gene: TRBJ1-3
CDR3 DNA: TGCAGTGTTAGAGTCCCAGGGTCTGGAAACACCATATATTTT
CDR3 protein: CSVRVPGSGNTIYF

clone size: NA
V gene: TRBV6-1
D gene: TRBD1
J gene: TRBJ2-3
CDR3 DNA: TGTGCCAGCCCAGAGGGGGCTAGAGAAGATACGCAGTATTTT
CDR3 protein: CASPEGAREDTQYF

clone size: many
V gene: TRBV4-2
D gene: TRBD1
J gene: TRBJ1-5
CDR3 DNA: TGTGCCAGCAGCCAAGGACAGGGGAGAGCGGATCAGCCCCAGCATTTT
CDR3 protein: CASSQGQGRADQPQHF

clone size: many
V gene: TRBV5-4
D gene: NA
J gene: TRBJ2-3
CDR3 DNA: TGTGCCAGCAGCTTGGACGCTAGCGCCCCAGGAAATCGTATGGATACGCAGTATTTT
CDR3 protein: CASSLDASAPGNRMDTQYF

clone size: NA
V gene: TRBV7-9
D gene: TRBD1
J gene: TRBJ1-1
CDR3 DNA: TGTGCCAGCAGCTCTCGACAGGGGGCTTACACTGAAGCTTTCTTT
CDR3 protein: CASSSRQGAYTEAFF

clone size: many
V gene: TRBV4-2
D gene: NA
J gene: TRBJ1-1
CDR3 DNA: TGTGCCAGCAGCCAAGATGGCACGACAGGTTTTGAAGCTTTCTTT
CDR3 protein: CASSQDGTTGFEAFF

clone size: NA
V gene: TRBV5-1
D gene: NA
J gene: TRBJ2-3
CDR3 DNA: TGCGCCAGCAGGCTAGGTACGGATGATACGCAGTATTTT
CDR3 protein: CASRLGTDDTQYF

clone size: NA
V gene: TRBV7-8
D gene: TRBD2
J gene: TRBJ2-5
CDR3 DNA: TGTGCCAGCAGTCCCCAGGGACTAGCGGGGGGGCCCTCGGAGACCCAGTACTTC
CDR3 protein: CASSPQGLAGGPSETQYF

clone size: many
V gene: TRBV29-1
D gene: TRBD1
J gene: TRBJ2-7
CDR3 DNA: TGCAGCGTTGCCCTGACAGGGGGGAACGAGCAGTACTTC
CDR3 protein: CSVALTGGNEQYF

clone size: many
V gene: TRBV4-3
D gene: NA
J gene: TRBJ1-5
CDR3 DNA: TGCGCCAGCAGCCAGGGGGGCAATAGCAATCAGCCCCAGCATTTT
CDR3 protein: CASSQGGNSNQPQHF

clone size: NA
V gene: TRBV5-5
D gene: NA
J gene: TRBJ2-1
CDR3 DNA: TGTGCCAGCAGCGTCGGGGCCCAGCGTCATATTAATGAGCAGTTCTTC
CDR3 protein: CASSVGAQRHINEQFF

clone size: many
V gene: TRBV10-3
D gene: NA
J gene: TRBJ2-2
CDR3 DNA: TGTGCCATCAGTGATGTGGGGGGCTCGAACACCGGGGAGCTGTTTTTT
CDR3 protein: CAISDVGGSNTGELFF

clone size: many
V gene: TRBV11-2
D gene: NA
J gene: TRBJ2-1
CDR3 DNA: TGTGCCAGCAGCTTAGGCGTTCCAGGAGGTCGGCACAATGAGCAGTTCTTC
CDR3 protein: CASSLGVPGGRHNEQFF

clone size: NA
V gene: TRBV29-1
D gene: TRBD2
J gene: TRBJ2-1
CDR3 DNA: TGCAGCGTAGAACCTAGCGGGGGGGCCGGTCAGTTCTTC
CDR3 protein: CSVEPSGGAGQFF

clone size: medium-sized
V gene: TRBV4-2
D gene: NA
J gene: TRBJ2-1
CDR3 DNA: TGTGCCAGCAGCCCCCCCTTAGACAAAGGGTATGAGCAGTTCTTC
CDR3 protein: CASSPPLDKGYEQFF

clone size: NA
V gene: TRBV12-3/TRBV12-4
D gene: NA
J gene: TRBJ2-2
CDR3 DNA: TGTGCCAGCAGTTGGTTACAGGGACACACCGGGGAGCTGTTTTTT
CDR3 protein: CASSWLQGHTGELFF

clone size: few
V gene: TRBV20-1
D gene: NA
J gene: TRBJ1-2
CDR3 DNA: TGCAGTGCTAGGATCAGGGGAAGTGAGAACTATGGCTACACCTTC
CDR3 protein: CSARIRGSENYGYTF

clone size: few
V gene: TRBV20-1
D gene: TRBD2
J gene: TRBJ2-7
CDR3 DNA: TGCAGTGCTAGAGATTTGGCGGGGGGGCATAACGAGCAGTACTTC
CDR3 protein: CSARDLAGGHNEQYF

clone size: few
V gene: TRBV15
D gene: NA
J gene: TRBJ2-6
CDR3 DNA: TGTGCCACCAGCCCCTACAGGGCTGGGGCCAACGTCCTGACTTTC
CDR3 protein: CATSPYRAGANVLTF